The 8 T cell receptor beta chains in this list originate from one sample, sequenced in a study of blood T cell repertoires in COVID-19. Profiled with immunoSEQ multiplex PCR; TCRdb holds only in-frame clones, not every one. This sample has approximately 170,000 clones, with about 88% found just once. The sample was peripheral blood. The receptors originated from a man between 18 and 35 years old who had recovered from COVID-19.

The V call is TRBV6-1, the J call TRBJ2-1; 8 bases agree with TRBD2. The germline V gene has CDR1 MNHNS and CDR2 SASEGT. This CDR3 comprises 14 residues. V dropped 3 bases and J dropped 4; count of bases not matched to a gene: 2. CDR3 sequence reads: CASSDQREYNEQFF. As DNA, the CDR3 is TGTGCCAGCAGTGACCAGCGGGAGTACAATGAGCAGTTCTTC.

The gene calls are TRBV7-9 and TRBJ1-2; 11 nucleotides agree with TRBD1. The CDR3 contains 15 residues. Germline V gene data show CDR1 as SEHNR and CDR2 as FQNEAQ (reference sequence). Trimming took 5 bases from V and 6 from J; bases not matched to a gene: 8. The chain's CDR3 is CASSHRDRGFHGYTF. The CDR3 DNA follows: TGTGCCAGCAGCCACCGGGACAGGGGGTTTCATGGCTACACCTTC.

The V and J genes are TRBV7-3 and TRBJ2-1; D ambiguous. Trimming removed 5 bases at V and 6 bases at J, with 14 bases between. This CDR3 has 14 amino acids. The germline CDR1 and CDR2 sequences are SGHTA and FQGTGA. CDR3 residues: CASSPQSRGNEQFF. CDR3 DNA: TGTGCCAGCAGCCCCCAATCTAGAGGCAATGAGCAGTTCTTC. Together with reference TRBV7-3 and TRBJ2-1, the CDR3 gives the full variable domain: GAGVSQTPSNKVTEKGKYVELRCDPISGHTALYWYRQSLGQGPEFLIYFQGTGAADDSGLPNDRFFAVRPEGSVSTLKIQRTERGDSAVYLCASSPQSRGNEQFFGPGTRLTVL.

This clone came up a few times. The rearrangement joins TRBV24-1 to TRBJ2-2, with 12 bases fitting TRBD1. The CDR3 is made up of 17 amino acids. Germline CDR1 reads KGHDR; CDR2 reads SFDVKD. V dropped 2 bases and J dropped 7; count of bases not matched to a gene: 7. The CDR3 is CATSDSTGTGGHGELFF. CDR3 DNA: TGTGCCACCAGTGATTCGACCGGGACAGGGGGCCACGGGGAGCTGTTTTTT.

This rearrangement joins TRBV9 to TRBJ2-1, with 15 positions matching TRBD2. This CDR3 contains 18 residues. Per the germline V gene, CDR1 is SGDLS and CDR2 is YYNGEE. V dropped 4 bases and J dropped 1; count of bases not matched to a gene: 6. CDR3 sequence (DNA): TGTGCCAGCAGCCTCGGACTAGCGGGAGGGCCGTCCTACAATGAGCAGTTCTTC. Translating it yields CASSLGLAGGPSYNEQFF.

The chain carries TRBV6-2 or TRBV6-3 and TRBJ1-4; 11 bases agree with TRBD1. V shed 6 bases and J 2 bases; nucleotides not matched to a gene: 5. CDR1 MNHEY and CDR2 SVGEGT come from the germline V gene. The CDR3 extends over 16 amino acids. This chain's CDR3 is CASSRTGGRTNEKLFF. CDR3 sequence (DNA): TGTGCCAGCAGCCGGACAGGGGGCCGGACTAATGAAAAACTGTTTTTT.

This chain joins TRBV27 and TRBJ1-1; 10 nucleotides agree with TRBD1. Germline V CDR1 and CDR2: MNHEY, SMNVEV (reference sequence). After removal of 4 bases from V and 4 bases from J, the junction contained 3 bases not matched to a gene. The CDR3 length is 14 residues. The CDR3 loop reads CASSWGQGSTEAFF. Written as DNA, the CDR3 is TGTGCCAGCAGTTGGGGACAGGGGAGCACTGAAGCTTTCTTT.

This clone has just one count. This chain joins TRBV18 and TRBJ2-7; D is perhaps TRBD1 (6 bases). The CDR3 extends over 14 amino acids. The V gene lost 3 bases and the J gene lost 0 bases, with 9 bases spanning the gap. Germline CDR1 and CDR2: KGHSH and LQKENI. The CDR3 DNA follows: TGTGCCAGCTCACCCGGACAGAGCTCCTACGAGCAGTACTTC. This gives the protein CASSPGQSSYEQYF.